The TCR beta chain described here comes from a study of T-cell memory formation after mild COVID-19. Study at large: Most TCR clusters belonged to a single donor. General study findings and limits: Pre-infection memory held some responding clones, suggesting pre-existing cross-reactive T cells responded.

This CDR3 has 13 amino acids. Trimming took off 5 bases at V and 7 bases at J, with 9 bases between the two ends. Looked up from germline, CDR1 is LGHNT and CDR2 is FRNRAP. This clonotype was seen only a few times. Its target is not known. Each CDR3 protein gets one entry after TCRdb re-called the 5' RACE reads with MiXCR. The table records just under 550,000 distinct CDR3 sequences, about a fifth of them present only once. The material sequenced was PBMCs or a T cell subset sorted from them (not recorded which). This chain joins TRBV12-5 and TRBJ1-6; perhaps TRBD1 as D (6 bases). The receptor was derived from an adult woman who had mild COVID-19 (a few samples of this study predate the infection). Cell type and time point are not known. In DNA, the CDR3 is TGTGCTAGTGGTCTTGGACAGAATTCACCCCTCCACTTT. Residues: CASGLGQNSPLHF.